A selection of T cell receptor beta chains follows, all from one sample in a study of T cells expressing NK-cell markers. TCRdb re-called the 5' RACE reads; every CDR3 protein appears as one record, without DNA. The sample features 200,000 to 300,000 distinct CDR3 sequences, with around 0.4% in its top ten. Sequencing was performed on blood T cells: a sorted CD56 or NKG2C T cell subset, CD4+ or CD8+ T cells, or bulk PBMC T cells (not recorded which). The receptor source for this set is a man in his late teens or twenties in good health. Each CDR3 is given with its conserved first and last residue. Fields, in order: V gene, J gene, CDR3 protein.

>TRBV28|TRBJ2-1
CASLDINEQFF
>TRBV10-3|TRBJ1-1
CAISREGTEAFF
>TRBV6-2/TRBV6-3|TRBJ2-7
CASSSMDGAVQYF
>TRBV7-2|TRBJ2-7
CASSSSGTGGAEQYF
>TRBV12-3/TRBV12-4|TRBJ2-4
CASRQGLNIQYF
>TRBV27|TRBJ2-3
CASSLFLGFQTDTDTQYF
>TRBV5-4|TRBJ1-1
CASSLAGNRAFF
>TRBV2|TRBJ1-5
CASSEYSWGRINQPQHF
>TRBV6-6|TRBJ2-4
CASRGWGLAGPQGGLNKNIQYF
>TRBV29-1|TRBJ1-1
CSVRQPQTGTEAFF
>TRBV7-8|TRBJ2-1
CASSSREGYNEQFF
>TRBV28|TRBJ2-3
CASSPRGQGGGGTQYF
>TRBV4-2|TRBJ2-7
CASSQEATGTRGNEQYF
>TRBV10-3|TRBJ2-7
CAISTGRGETGSYEQYF
>TRBV29-1|TRBJ2-2
CSGQEDPGELFF
>TRBV7-6|TRBJ2-3
CASSLGGGGSTDTQYF
>TRBV29-1|TRBJ2-6
CSVEGDTISGANVLTF
>TRBV29-1|TRBJ2-7
CSVAKQGAYEQYF
>TRBV19|TRBJ1-5
CASIDREGIRQPQHF
>TRBV20-1|TRBJ2-1
CSAPWAGGLNEQFF
>TRBV14|TRBJ2-2
CASSQGRSGLMDTGELFF
>TRBV7-2|TRBJ2-5
CASSPRQGARETQYF
>TRBV19|TRBJ2-6
CATKRDGRTENSGANVLTF